The 9 T cell receptor beta chains presented below share a single source sample, sequenced in a study of blood T cells in healthy people across ages. It was with a sample-barcoded 5' primer and a J-beta primer mix that a second PCR of roughly 7 to 12 cycles was run. TCRdb itself ran the 5' RACE reads through MiXCR, one entry per CDR3 protein. This repertoire shows nearly 1 million distinct CDR3 sequences, roughly half found once; its top ten account for about a fifth. The sample comprised blood. These receptors all come from a woman aged 55-75 years in good health.

This clonotype was found a few times. The chain recombines TRBV3-1 with TRBJ2-7, with TRBD2 matching 8 bases. The J call may not be correct, given that the DNA end is closer to TRBJ2-5. Germline CDR1 LGHDT, CDR2 YNNKEL (reference sequence). The CDR3 is made up of 16 amino acids. CDR3 sequence: CASSQDGPSGWETQYF. The CDR3 DNA reads as TGTGCCAGCAGCCAAGACGGTCCTAGCGGGTGGGAGACCCAGTACTTC.

The V call is TRBV27, the J call TRBJ1-2; D not certain. The V and J ends lost 0 bases and 2 bases respectively, with 13 bases between them. This CDR3 has 16 amino acids. CDR1 is MNHEY and CDR2 is SMNVEV in the germline V gene (reference sequence). CDR3 region: CASSLSVGEFNYGYTF. CDR3 DNA: TGTGCCAGCAGTTTATCCGTCGGGGAATTCAACTATGGCTACACCTTC.

About this clonotype itself: A read error may be the cause here, since a much bigger clone is one base away. The rearrangement links TRBV20-1 to TRBJ2-5; possibly TRBD2 for D (6 bases). Germline V gene data show CDR1 as DFQATT and CDR2 as SNEGSKA (reference sequence). The CDR3 is made up of 12 amino acids. The CDR3 loop is CGARLGWETQYF. Here the CDR3 DNA reads TGCGGTGCGAGACTAGGGTGGGAGACCCAGTACTTC.

J is TRBJ2-5 and V is TRBV7-2; 9 bases align to TRBD2. The CDR3 length is 17 residues. V shed 1 base, J shed 5 bases, and the junction held 11 bases outside the gene matches. CDR1 and CDR2 from the germline V gene are SGHTA and FQGNSA. CDR3 region: CASSLGSGSLRRETQYF. CDR3 nucleotide sequence: TGTGCCAGCAGCTTAGGTAGCGGGAGCCTAAGGAGGGAGACCCAGTACTTC.

V gene TRBV12-3 or TRBV12-4 combines with J gene TRBJ1-2; 7 bases map to TRBD1. CDR3 length: 14 residues. V lost 5 bases to trimming and J lost 6 bases; unmatched junction nucleotides: 9. The CDR3 DNA reads TGTGCCAGCAGTCCCCAGACAGGGCCTCATGGCTACACCTTC. Residues: CASSPQTGPHGYTF.

As concerns this clonotype: Mismatch with germline at one junction end may stem from a read error. This chain links TRBV3-1 with TRBJ2-5; 7 bases align to TRBD2. The CDR3 is 16 amino acids. Germline CDR1 reads LGHDT; CDR2 reads YNNKEL (reference sequence). Here the CDR3 DNA reads TGTTCCAGCAGCATGGCGGGCGGGAGATTAAGGAAGACCCAGTACTTC. It codes for CSSSMAGGRLRKTQYF.

This clonotype was observed a few times. The CDR3 protein is CASSQVGSPVQETQYF. CDR3 nucleotides: TGTGCCAGCAGCCAGGTCGGCTCTCCCGTACAAGAGACCCAGTACTTC. J is TRBJ2-5 and V is TRBV4-2; D call uncertain. CDR3 length equals 16 residues. Germline V gene lookup returns CDR1 LGHNA and CDR2 YNFKEQ. Trimming shortened V by 3 bases and J by 2 bases, and 16 bases separated the two germline ends.

This chain connects TRBV5-1 to TRBJ2-5, with 10 bases identical to TRBD2. This CDR3 comprises 15 residues. J lost 4 bases, V lost 2 bases, and 5 bases had no gene match. CDR1 SGHRS and CDR2 YFSETQ come from the germline V gene. Written as DNA, the CDR3 is TGCGCCAGCAGCTTCGGGACTAGCGTCACAGAGACCCAGTACTTC. This gives the protein CASSFGTSVTETQYF.

The chain has TRBV11-2 and TRBJ2-5; D possibly matches TRBD1 or TRBD2 (6 bases each). CDR3 length equals 15 residues. From germline, CDR1 is SGHAT and CDR2 FQNNGV. The V end was cut by 4 bases, the J end by 5 bases, with 17 bases between. This CDR3 reads CASSYAGGEMETQYF. CDR3 coding DNA: TGTGCCAGCAGCTACGCCGGGGGCGAGATGGAGACCCAGTACTTC.